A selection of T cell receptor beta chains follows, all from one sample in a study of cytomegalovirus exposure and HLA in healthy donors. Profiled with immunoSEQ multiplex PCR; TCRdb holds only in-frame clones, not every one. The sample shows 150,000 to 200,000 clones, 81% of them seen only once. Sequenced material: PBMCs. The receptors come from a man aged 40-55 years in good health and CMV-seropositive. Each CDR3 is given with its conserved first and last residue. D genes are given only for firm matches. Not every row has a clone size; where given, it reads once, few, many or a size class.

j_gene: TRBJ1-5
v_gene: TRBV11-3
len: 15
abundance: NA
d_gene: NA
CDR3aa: CASTDRTYSNQPQHF
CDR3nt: TGTGCCAGCACAGACAGAACTTATAGCAATCAGCCCCAGCATTTT

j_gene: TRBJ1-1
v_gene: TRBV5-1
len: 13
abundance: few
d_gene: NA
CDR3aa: CASSRDTYAEAFF
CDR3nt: TGCGCCAGCAGCCGCGACACGTATGCTGAAGCTTTCTTT

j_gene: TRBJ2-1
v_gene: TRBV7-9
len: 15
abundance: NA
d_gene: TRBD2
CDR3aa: CASSLGGGNYNEQFF
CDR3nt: TGTGCCAGCAGCTTAGGGGGGGGGAACTACAATGAGCAGTTCTTC

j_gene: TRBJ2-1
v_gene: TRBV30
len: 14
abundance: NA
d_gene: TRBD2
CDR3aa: CAWSRLAGNNEQFF
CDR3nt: TGTGCCTGGAGTCGTCTAGCGGGAAACAATGAGCAGTTCTTC

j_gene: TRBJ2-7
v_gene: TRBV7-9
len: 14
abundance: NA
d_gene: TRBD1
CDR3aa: CASSTGTGGYEQYF
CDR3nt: TGTGCCAGCAGCACCGGGACAGGGGGCTACGAGCAGTACTTC

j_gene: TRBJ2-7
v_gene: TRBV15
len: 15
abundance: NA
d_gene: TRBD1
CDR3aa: CATSQPGQGSYEQYF
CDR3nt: TGTGCCACCAGCCAACCGGGACAGGGCTCCTACGAGCAGTACTTC

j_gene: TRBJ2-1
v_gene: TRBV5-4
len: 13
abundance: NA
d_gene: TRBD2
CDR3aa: CASSRTSGNEQFF
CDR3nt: TGTGCCAGCAGCCGGACTAGCGGCAATGAGCAGTTCTTC

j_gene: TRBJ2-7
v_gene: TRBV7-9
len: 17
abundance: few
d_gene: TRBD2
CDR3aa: CASSLALTSGLTYEQYF
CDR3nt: TGTGCCAGCAGCTTAGCCCTGACTAGCGGTTTAACCTACGAGCAGTACTTC

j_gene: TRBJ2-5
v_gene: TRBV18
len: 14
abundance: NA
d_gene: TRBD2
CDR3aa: CASSPLAGVETQYF
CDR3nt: TGTGCCAGCTCACCACTCGCGGGAGTTGAGACCCAGTACTTC

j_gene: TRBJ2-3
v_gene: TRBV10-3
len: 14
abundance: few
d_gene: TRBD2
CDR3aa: CAIRNSGAGDTQYF
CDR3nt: TGTGCCATCAGGAATAGCGGGGCTGGGGATACGCAGTATTTT

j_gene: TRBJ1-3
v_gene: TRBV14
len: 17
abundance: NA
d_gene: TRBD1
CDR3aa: CASSQLWTGHTGNTIYF
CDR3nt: TGTGCCAGCAGCCAACTCTGGACAGGACATACTGGAAACACCATATATTTT